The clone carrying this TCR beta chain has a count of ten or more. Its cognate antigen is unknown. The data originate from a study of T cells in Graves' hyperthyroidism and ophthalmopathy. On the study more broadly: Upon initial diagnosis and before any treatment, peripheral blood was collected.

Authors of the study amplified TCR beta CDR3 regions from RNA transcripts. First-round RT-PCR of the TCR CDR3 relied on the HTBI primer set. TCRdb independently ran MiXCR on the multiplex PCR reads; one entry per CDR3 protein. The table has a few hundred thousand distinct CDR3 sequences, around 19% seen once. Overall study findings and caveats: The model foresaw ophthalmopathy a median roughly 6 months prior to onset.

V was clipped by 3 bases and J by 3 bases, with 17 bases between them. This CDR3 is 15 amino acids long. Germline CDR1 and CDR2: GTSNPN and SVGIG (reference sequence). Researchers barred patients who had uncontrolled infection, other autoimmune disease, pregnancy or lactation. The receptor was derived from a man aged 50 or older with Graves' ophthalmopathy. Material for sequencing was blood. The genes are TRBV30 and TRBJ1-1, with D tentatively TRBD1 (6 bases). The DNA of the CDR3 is TGTGCCTGGAGCCCCTGGGGGGGGCTAGACACTGAAGCTTTCTTT. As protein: CAWSPWGGLDTEAFF.